This T cell receptor beta chain was sequenced for a study of OX40 agonist ivuxolimab in advanced cancers. Points on this clone: Its antigen remains unidentified.

Libraries were prepared by immunoSEQ multiplex PCR; TCRdb keeps only in-frame clonotypes and omits some of them. The sample has 74,000 or so clones, 85% to 95% seen once. The study's findings and limits: Expanded peripheral T cells had an undetermined antigen specificity.

Sequencing used CD4+ or CD8+ T cells sorted from blood, obtained in a trial of the OX40 agonist ivuxolimab. The sequence was collected from an adult with an advanced solid tumor such as melanoma, head and neck, liver or kidney cancer.

CDR3 in amino acids: CASRQGGNQPQHF. DNA for the CDR3: TGTGCCAGCCGACAGGGGGGCAATCAGCCCCAGCATTTT. The rearrangement uses TRBV6-6 and TRBJ1-5, with TRBD1 identical over 9 bases. J lost 2 bases, V lost 8 bases, and 1 base had no gene match. The CDR3 totals 13 residues. Germline-derived CDR1 and CDR2 are MNHNY and SVGAGI (reference sequence).